Listed below are T cell receptor beta chains from one sample, sequenced in a study of T cells after posttransplantation cyclophosphamide. Some clones are missing from TCRdb's copy, which holds only in-frame ones; the method was immunoSEQ multiplex PCR. The sample is made up of about 7,200 clones, none counted only once. The specimen was PBMCs, collected after allogeneic stem cell transplant with posttransplant cyclophosphamide. The receptors were gathered from a male patient in his fifties or sixties who received an allogeneic stem cell transplant from an unrelated donor, was CMV-positive, and had acute GVHD only. Some T cells may possibly be graft donor cells. Each CDR3 is given with its conserved first and last residue. A D gene is named only where the DNA matches it firmly. Only part of the rows carry a size: once, few, many, or a class if the clone is expanded.

-,TRBJ2-3,TRBD2,TRBV7-9,TGTGCCAGCATCGATGGGGCGGGGGGTCTCACAGATACGCAGTATTTT,CASIDGAGGLTDTQYF
many,TRBJ2-2,TRBD2,TRBV5-1,TGCGCCAGCAGCGCCCTCCCGCGGGAGGTATCCACCGGGGAGCTGTTTTTT,CASSALPREVSTGELFF
many,TRBJ2-1,TRBD2,TRBV4-2,TGTGCCAGCAGCGAAGACGACCCGGGACTAGCGGGAGAGGGAGGGGAGCAGTTCTTC,CASSEDDPGLAGEGGEQFF
many,TRBJ2-7,TRBD2,TRBV7-8,TGTGCCAGCAGCTCCGGGACTAGCACCTACGAGCAGTACTTC,CASSSGTSTYEQYF
few,TRBJ2-3,-,TRBV27,TGTGCCAGCAGTTTATTCAGTGCCGCAACGACAGATACGCAGTATTTT,CASSLFSAATTDTQYF
few,TRBJ2-3,-,TRBV6-5,TGTGCCAGCAGGCCGGGGGGCGGCACAGATACGCAGTATTTT,CASRPGGGTDTQYF
many,TRBJ1-2,-,TRBV5-8,TGTGCCAGCAGCTCGGCCGCAGGGCGGAAAAACTATGGCTACACCTTC,CASSSAAGRKNYGYTF
many,TRBJ1-2,-,TRBV7-9,TGTGCCAGCGCTCGTCAGGGTCATGGCTACACCTTC,CASARQGHGYTF
many,TRBJ2-1,TRBD2,TRBV2,TGTGCCAGCAGGGCTAGCGGAAGACCGGGCAATGAGCAGTTCTTC,CASRASGRPGNEQFF
few,TRBJ2-5,TRBD2,TRBV7-2,TGTGCCAGCACCTTCAGCGGGAGGAGTGGGGAGACCCAGTACTTC,CASTFSGRSGETQYF
many,TRBJ1-1,-,TRBV2,TGTGCCAGCAGTGAAGCCAGGGAAGCTTTCTTT,CASSEAREAFF
many,TRBJ2-1,-,TRBV19,TGTGCCAGTAGTACCTGGCAGGGTTCCCACAATGAGCAGTTCTTC,CASSTWQGSHNEQFF
few,TRBJ2-1,TRBD2,TRBV15,TGTGCCACCAGCAGAGGCCCAGCTAGCGGGGGGGACAATGAGCAGTTCTTC,CATSRGPASGGDNEQFF
many,TRBJ2-1,TRBD2,TRBV28,TGTGCCAGCAGTTCCCTTCTAGCGGGTGGGATCAATGAGCAGTTCTTC,CASSSLLAGGINEQFF
-,TRBJ1-5,-,TRBV28,TGTGCCAGCAGGAGGGGAGGGAACAATCAGCCCCAGCATTTT,CASRRGGNNQPQHF
-,TRBJ2-7,TRBD1,TRBV5-4,TGTGCCAGCAGTTTCCCGGGACAGGGAGGCAACGAGCAGTACTTC,CASSFPGQGGNEQYF
-,TRBJ2-5,-,TRBV5-1,TGCGCCAGCAGCGCCACTAGTGGAGGGTCCCAAGAGACCCAGTACTTC,CASSATSGGSQETQYF
many,TRBJ2-3,-,TRBV10-3,TGTGCCATCGGAGAACAGGGCACAGATACGCAGTATTTT,CAIGEQGTDTQYF
many,TRBJ2-5,TRBD1,TRBV5-6,TGTGCCAGCAGCTCCGGGACAGGGAGCCGGGAGACCCAGTACTTC,CASSSGTGSRETQYF
-,TRBJ2-5,TRBD2,TRBV11-2,TGTGCCAGCAGCCTAGGAGGGACTACACAAGAGACCCAGTACTTC,CASSLGGTTQETQYF
many,TRBJ2-7,TRBD2,TRBV5-1,TGCGCCAGCAGCACCGCAGAGCGGGACCTCCGCTACGAGCAGTACTTC,CASSTAERDLRYEQYF
many,TRBJ2-7,TRBD2,TRBV5-6,TGTGCCAGCAGCTCCTTGTATAGCGGGCACTACGAGCAGTACTTC,CASSSLYSGHYEQYF
few,TRBJ1-2,TRBD1,TRBV14,TGTGCCAGCAGCCTACAGGGGCCCCTTAGTGGCTACACCTTC,CASSLQGPLSGYTF
many,TRBJ2-1,TRBD2,TRBV5-4,TGTGCCAGCAGCTTGGCCTTGGCGGGAGGCCGTCGGGACAATGAGCAGTTCTTC,CASSLALAGGRRDNEQFF
many,TRBJ1-1,-,TRBV30,TGTGCCTGGATGAGTCTGGGCAGGGAAACTGAAGCTTTCTTT,CAWMSLGRETEAFF
many,TRBJ2-7,TRBD2,TRBV5-6,TGTGCCAGCAGCCGGGGAGGGGAAAGCCCCTACGAGCAGTACTTC,CASSRGGESPYEQYF
many,TRBJ1-4,-,TRBV6-5,TGTGCCAGCAGTTACGTCGGACAGAATGAAAAACTGTTTTTT,CASSYVGQNEKLFF
many,TRBJ2-4,TRBD2,TRBV5-1,TGCGCCAGCAGCTTGGGAGGGTCTAGCGGAAACATTCAGTACTTC,CASSLGGSSGNIQYF
few,TRBJ2-7,TRBD2,TRBV5-4,TGTGCCAGCAGCACCCGACTAGCGGGACCTATCTCCTACGAGCAGTACTTC,CASSTRLAGPISYEQYF
many,TRBJ2-4,TRBD2,TRBV5-5,TGTGCCAGCAGCCCGGAGGCTAGCGGGAGAGGTGCGGTAGCCAAAAACATTCAGTACTTC,CASSPEASGRGAVAKNIQYF
many,TRBJ2-7,-,TRBV2,TGTGCCAGCAGTGAATGGGGCAGCCAGCAGTACTTC,CASSEWGSQQYF
many,TRBJ2-1,TRBD2,TRBV7-2,TGTGCCAGCAGCTCAGGACTAGCGGGAGTATATGAGCAGTTCTTC,CASSSGLAGVYEQFF
many,TRBJ1-2,-,TRBV29-1,TGCAGCGTCCTTAGTGGGGGCGCGAAAGGCTACACCTTC,CSVLSGGAKGYTF
-,TRBJ1-1,TRBD1,TRBV30,TGTGCCTTACAGGGGGCCCGTCCAGCTTTCTTT,CALQGARPAFF
many,TRBJ1-5,TRBD1,TRBV2,TGTGCCAGCAGTAAACCGGGACAGAAGAATCAGCCCCAGCATTTT,CASSKPGQKNQPQHF
many,TRBJ1-1,TRBD1,TRBV5-1,TGCGCCAGCAGCCCCACCGGGACAGCTATGAACACTGAAGCTTTCTTT,CASSPTGTAMNTEAFF
many,TRBJ1-2,TRBD1,TRBV5-1,TGCGCCAGCAGCGACCGGGACAGGGATAGCTACACCTTC,CASSDRDRDSYTF
many,TRBJ2-5,-,TRBV4-2,TGTGCCAGCAGTCTATTAGCGGAGAGACAAGAGACCCAGTACTTC,CASSLLAERQETQYF
few,TRBJ2-2,-,TRBV11-2,TGTGCCAGCAGCTCGGGCCAACAGGGCGCTTCGAACACCGGGGAGCTGTTTTTT,CASSSGQQGASNTGELFF
few,TRBJ2-3,-,TRBV7-5,TGTGCCAGCAGCCCCCAAGCGAGCACAGATACGCAGTATTTT,CASSPQASTDTQYF
few,TRBJ2-1,-,TRBV7-2,TGTGCCAGCAACACCCGGGGGTCCTACAATGAGCAGTTCTTC,CASNTRGSYNEQFF
-,TRBJ1-2,TRBD1,TRBV4-1,TGCGCCAGCAGCCACGTAACGGGGACAGGGAACGGCTATGGCTACACCTTC,CASSHVTGTGNGYGYTF
few,TRBJ2-3,-,TRBV27,TGTGCCAGCAGTCCCTCCCCTTCCACAGATACGCAGTATTTT,CASSPSPSTDTQYF
many,TRBJ2-1,TRBD2,TRBV5-6,TGTGCCAGCAGCTTTGGCGGGAGACTCGTCTACAATGAGCAGTTCTTC,CASSFGGRLVYNEQFF
many,TRBJ1-3,TRBD1,TRBV4-1,TGCGCCAGCAGCCAGTTTGGACAGGGCAGGAATTCTGGAAACACCATATATTTT,CASSQFGQGRNSGNTIYF
-,TRBJ2-7,TRBD1,TRBV28,TGTGCCAGCAGTTTCTGGACAGGGGGCACCTACGAGCAGTACTTC,CASSFWTGGTYEQYF
few,TRBJ1-5,TRBD1,TRBV7-2,TGTGCCAGCAGCCTCAGGGCCGGGACAGGGAACAGCGAGCCCCAGCATTTT,CASSLRAGTGNSEPQHF
many,TRBJ1-1,-,TRBV5-6,TGTGCCAGCAGCTTCGATGGGGGAGGCTACACTGAAGCTTTCTTT,CASSFDGGGYTEAFF
few,TRBJ1-1,-,TRBV5-4,TGTGCCAGCAGCCGGGGAGACACTGAAGCTTTCTTT,CASSRGDTEAFF
many,TRBJ1-5,-,TRBV28,TGTGCCAGCAGTTCTGGACAGCTCAATCAGCCCCAGCATTTT,CASSSGQLNQPQHF